This is a list of T cell receptor beta chains from one sample in a study of T cell responses to AZD1222 COVID-19 vaccine. Using immunoSEQ multiplex PCR, the repertoire was profiled, and TCRdb retains in-frame clones only, with some absent. The profile shows over 110,000 clones, 85% to 95% of them singletons. The material sequenced was peripheral blood, taken 28 days after the second AZD1222 dose. These receptors were taken from an adult who received the AZD1222 COVID-19 vaccine. The CDR3 runs from the conserved cysteine through the conserved F or W. A D gene is named only where the DNA matches it firmly. A clone size is listed for some rows: how often the clone was seen (once, few, many), or a class if it is expanded.

CDR3 | DNA | J | D | size | V
CASSLGGGPYEQYF | TGTGCCAGCAGTCTAGGGGGGGGACCCTACGAGCAGTACTTC | TRBJ2-7 | . | . | TRBV7-2
CATSRGGSGYTF | TGTGCCACCAGCAGAGGGGGGAGTGGCTACACCTTC | TRBJ1-2 | . | . | TRBV15
CASSWTVGLGNTIYF | TGTGCCAGCAGCTGGACAGTCGGGCTTGGAAACACCATATATTTT | TRBJ1-3 | . | . | TRBV5-6
CASSYRAGTNEKLFF | TGTGCCAGCAGCTATCGGGCAGGGACTAATGAAAAACTGTTTTTT | TRBJ1-4 | . | once | TRBV5-4
CASSVLRDGYTF | TGTGCCAGCAGCGTACTCAGGGATGGCTACACCTTC | TRBJ1-2 | . | . | TRBV9
CASGKGDSAFHGELFF | TGTGCCAGCGGGAAGGGGGACTCGGCGTTCCACGGGGAGCTGTTTTTT | TRBJ2-2 | . | . | TRBV25-1
CASSPLGRGNTEAFF | TGTGCCAGCAGCCCTCTGGGCAGGGGGAACACTGAAGCTTTCTTT | TRBJ1-1 | . | . | TRBV11-2
CATTHSGTTTEAFF | TGTGCCACCACTCACAGCGGGACGACTACTGAAGCTTTCTTT | TRBJ1-1 | . | . | TRBV15
CASSTGPNTEAFF | TGTGCCAGCAGTACTGGGCCGAACACTGAAGCTTTCTTT | TRBJ1-1 | . | . | TRBV6-5
CATSARTGPSLNGYTF | TGTGCCACCAGCGCTAGGACAGGGCCATCTTTAAATGGCTACACCTTC | TRBJ1-2 | TRBD1 | once | TRBV15
CASSFRRGVFNEQFF | TGTGCCAGCAGCTTTCGAAGGGGGGTTTTCAATGAGCAGTTCTTC | TRBJ2-1 | . | . | TRBV7-2